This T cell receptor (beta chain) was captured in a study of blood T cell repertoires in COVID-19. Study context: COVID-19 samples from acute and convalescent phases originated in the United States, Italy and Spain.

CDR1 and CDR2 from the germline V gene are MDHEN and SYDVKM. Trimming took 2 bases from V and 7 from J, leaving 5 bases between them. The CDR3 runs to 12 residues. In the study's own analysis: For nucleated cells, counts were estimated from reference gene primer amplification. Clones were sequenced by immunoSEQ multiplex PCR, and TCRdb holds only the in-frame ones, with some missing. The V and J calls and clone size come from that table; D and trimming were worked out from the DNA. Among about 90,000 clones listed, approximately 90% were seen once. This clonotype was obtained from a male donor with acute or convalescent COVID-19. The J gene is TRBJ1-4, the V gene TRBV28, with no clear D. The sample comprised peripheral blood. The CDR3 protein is CASSLAGEKLFF. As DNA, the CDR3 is TGTGCCAGCAGTTTAGCGGGTGAAAAACTGTTTTTT.